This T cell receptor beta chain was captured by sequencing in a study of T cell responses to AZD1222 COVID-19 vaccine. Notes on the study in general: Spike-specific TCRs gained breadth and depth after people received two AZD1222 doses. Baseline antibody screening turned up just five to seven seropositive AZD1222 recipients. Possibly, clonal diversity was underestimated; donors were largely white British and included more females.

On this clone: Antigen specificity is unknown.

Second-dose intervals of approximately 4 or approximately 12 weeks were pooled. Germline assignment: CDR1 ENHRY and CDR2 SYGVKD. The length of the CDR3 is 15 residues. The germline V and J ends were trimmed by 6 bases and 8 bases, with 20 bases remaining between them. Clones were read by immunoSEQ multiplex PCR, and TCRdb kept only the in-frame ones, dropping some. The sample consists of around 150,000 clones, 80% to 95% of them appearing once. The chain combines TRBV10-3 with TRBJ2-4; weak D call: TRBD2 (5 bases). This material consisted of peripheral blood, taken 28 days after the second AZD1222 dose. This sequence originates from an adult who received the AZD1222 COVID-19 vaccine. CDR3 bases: TGTGCCATCAGAGATCCGGCGCGCGGGCAGGACATTCAGTACTTC. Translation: CAIRDPARGQDIQYF.